This passage covers 5 T cell receptor beta chains from one sample sequenced in a study of blood T cell repertoires in COVID-19. Profiled with immunoSEQ multiplex PCR; TCRdb holds only in-frame clones, not every one. The sample lists roughly 150,000 clones, about 83% occurring once. The sequenced sample consisted of peripheral blood. The source is a human donor in a cohort sampled during active COVID-19.

The chain uses TRBV6-5 and TRBJ2-7; D might be TRBD2 (5 bases). The CDR3 totals 11 residues. Trimming left V 5 bases short and J 7 bases short, with 9 bases between. Germline V gene data show CDR1 as MNHEY and CDR2 as SVGAGI. The chain's CDR3 is CASSTTGEQYF. In DNA, the CDR3 is TGTGCCAGCAGTACTACGGGGGAGCAGTACTTC.

V is TRBV2 and J is TRBJ2-5, with TRBD1 as a possible D gene (6 bases). This CDR3 comprises 12 residues. V lost 6 bases, J lost 4 bases, and 9 bases lay in between. Germline values: CDR1 SNHLY, CDR2 FYNNEI. The CDR3 spells CASSAGVETQYF. The CDR3 nucleotides read TGTGCCAGCAGCGCAGGGGTAGAGACCCAGTACTTC.

This clone has only one observation. The chain is built from TRBV27 and TRBJ1-1; D gene uncertain. The CDR3 extends over 16 amino acids. With 3 bases removed from V and 2 bases from J, the gap between germline ends came to 16 bases. Germline V lookup: CDR1 MNHEY, CDR2 SMNVEV (reference sequence). CDR3 sequence: CASSFIGGQANTEAFF. The CDR3 DNA reads as TGTGCCAGCAGTTTTATAGGTGGGCAAGCCAACACTGAAGCTTTCTTT.

The V gene is TRBV19, the J gene TRBJ1-5, with D perhaps matching TRBD1 (5 bases). The germline gives CDR1 LNHDA, CDR2 SQIVND (reference sequence). The CDR3 consists of 15 residues. V was shortened by 9 bases and J by 1 base, with 16 bases between the two germline ends. The chain's CDR3 is CASLGWGGSNQPQHF. The CDR3 DNA reads TGTGCCAGCCTTGGGTGGGGCGGAAGCAATCAGCCCCAGCATTTT. Full variable domain (missing parts from reference TRBV19 and TRBJ1-5): DGGITQSPKYLFRKEGQNVTLSCEQNLNHDAMYWYRQDPGQGLRLIYYSQIVNDFQKGDIAEGYSVSREKKESFPLTVTSAQKNPTAFYLCASLGWGGSNQPQHFGDGTRLSIL.

The chain carries TRBV20-1 and TRBJ2-1, with TRBD2 matching over 7 bases. J lost 4 bases, V lost 3 bases, and 6 bases had no gene match. Germline V gives CDR1 DFQATT, CDR2 SNEGSKA (reference sequence). This CDR3 has 14 amino acids. This CDR3 reads CSASRGSYYNEQFF. The CDR3 nucleotides are TGCAGTGCTAGTCGCGGGAGCTATTACAATGAGCAGTTCTTC.